This T cell receptor (beta chain) came from a study of radiation and T cells in renal cell carcinoma. The study's findings and limits: Only small tumor regions of 0.8 to 1 g were sampled.

In its sample, this clone was seen a few times. What it binds is unknown. Germline CDR1 reads MGHDK; CDR2 reads SYGVNS. The CDR3 is made up of 11 amino acids. The V end lost 7 bases, the J end lost 7 bases, and 10 bases lay between the germline ends. Treatment indicated: treatment-naive control, cytoreductive nephrectomy. The table came from immunoSEQ multiplex PCR; TCRdb's copy has only in-frame clones and leaves some out. This table holds about 16,000 clones, about 58% found once. This sequence originates from a man between 40 and 49 years old with renal cell carcinoma. Sequenced here: tumor tissue, sampled from a patient whose treatment was nephrectomy without radiotherapy. The V call is TRBV25-1, the J call TRBJ1-1; possibly TRBD1 for D (5 bases). This chain's CDR3 is CASTIGGEAFF. CDR3 sequence (DNA): TGTGCCAGCACCATCGGGGGTGAAGCTTTCTTT.